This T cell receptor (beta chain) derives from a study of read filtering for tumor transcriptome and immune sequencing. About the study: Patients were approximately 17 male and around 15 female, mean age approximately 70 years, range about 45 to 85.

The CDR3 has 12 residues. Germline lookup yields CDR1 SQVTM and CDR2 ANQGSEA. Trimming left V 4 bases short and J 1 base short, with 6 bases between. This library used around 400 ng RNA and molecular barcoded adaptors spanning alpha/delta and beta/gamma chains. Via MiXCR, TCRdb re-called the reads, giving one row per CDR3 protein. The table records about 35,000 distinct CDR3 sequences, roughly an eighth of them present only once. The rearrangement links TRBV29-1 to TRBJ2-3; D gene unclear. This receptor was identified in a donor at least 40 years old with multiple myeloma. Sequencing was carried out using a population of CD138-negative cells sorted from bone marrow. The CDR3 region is CSVVQGTDTQYF. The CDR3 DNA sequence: TGCAGCGTTGTTCAAGGCACAGATACGCAGTATTTT.